The 20 T cell receptor beta chains reported below all come from one sample, sequenced in a study of Graves' ophthalmopathy and Graves' hyperthyroidism. Amplification targeted the TCR beta CDR3 regions, with RNA transcripts as the source material. First-round RT-PCR employed HTBI primers, with a second-round multiplex PCR after it. TCRdb re-derived calls from the multiplex PCR reads in MiXCR, one entry per CDR3 protein. This table holds about 740,000 distinct CDR3 sequences, approximately 40% found once. Sequencing was performed on peripheral blood. These receptors all stem from an adult man with Graves' ophthalmopathy.

Comment on this clonotype: A read error is possible here, since a much larger clone lies one base away. This chain connects TRBV10-2 to TRBJ2-2; no clear D. Between the trimmed V and J ends, which lost 8 bases and 4 bases, there was a span of 11 bases. The CDR3 loop spans 13 amino acids. From germline, CDR1 is WSHSY and CDR2 SAAADI. The CDR3, as DNA: TGCGCCAGCGAGGTAACGAGCACCGGGGAGCTGTTTTTT. It is translated as CASEVTSTGELFF.

As regards this clonotype: This may be a read error, as it is one base from a much larger clone. The chain uses TRBV11-2 and TRBJ1-2; the D gene is possibly TRBD1 (5 bases). The germline gives CDR1 SGHAT, CDR2 FQNNGV. The CDR3 is 13 amino acids. The CDR3 protein is CASSPNPTGRYAF. CDR3 nucleotide sequence: TGTGCCAGCAGCCCGAACCCCACAGGACGCTACGCCTTC.

This clonotype was counted only a few times. The CDR3 DNA is TGTGCCAGCAGCTTAGTGGGGGGCTCAACTGGAAACACCATATATTTT. Protein: CASSLVGGSTGNTIYF. The chain links TRBV7-9 to TRBJ1-3; a possible D gene is TRBD1 (6 bases). Germline V gene data show CDR1 as SEHNR and CDR2 as FQNEAQ (reference sequence). V was clipped by 1 base and J by 2 bases, with 12 bases between them. The CDR3 runs 16 residues.

This clonotype has at least ten counts. The genes are TRBV7-8 and TRBJ1-1; D gene ambiguous. The V end lost 0 bases, the J end lost 6 bases, and 11 bases lay between the germline ends. The germline V gene has CDR1 SGHVS and CDR2 FQNEAQ. The CDR3 is 14 amino acids. CDR3 nucleotides: TGTGCCAGCAGCTTAGCGCGGAGGGCCTCTGAAGCTTTCTTT. Translating gives CASSLARRASEAFF.

This clonotype was picked up many times. The V call is TRBV2, the J call TRBJ2-5, with D perhaps assigned TRBD1 or TRBD2 (5 bases each). Trimming took 0 bases from V and 7 from J, leaving 12 bases between them. The germline V gene encodes CDR1 SNHLY and CDR2 FYNNEI. The CDR3 runs to 14 residues. The CDR3 nucleotides are TGTGCCAGCAGTGAAGCCCGGGGCAGGTCGACCCAGTACTTC. Its translation is CASSEARGRSTQYF.

This clonotype was detected ten times or more. This chain links TRBV29-1 with TRBJ2-7; 7 bases line up with TRBD1. This CDR3 has 12 residues. V was clipped by 6 bases and J by 5 bases; unmatched bases: 7. CDR1 and CDR2 from the germline V gene are SQVTM and ANQGSEA. CDR3 residues: CSVLTGNHEQYF. The CDR3, as DNA: TGCAGCGTGTTGACAGGGAATCACGAGCAGTACTTC.

A remark on this clonotype: Since a much larger clone is just one base distant, this may be a read error. The chain combines TRBV7-9 with TRBJ2-7; 8 nucleotides agree with TRBD2. V shed 5 bases, J shed 3 bases, and the junction held 15 bases outside the gene matches. This CDR3 region has 17 residues. Germline V gives CDR1 SEHNR, CDR2 FQNEAQ (reference sequence). The CDR3 DNA follows: TGTGCCAGCAGCAAGCCCAGAAGGCGGGAGGAAGGCTACGAGCAGTACTTC. As protein: CASSKPRRREEGYEQYF. The full variable domain, with the rest looked up from reference TRBV7-9 and TRBJ2-7, is DTGVSQNPRHKITKRGQNVTFRCDPISEHNRLYWYRQTLGQGPEFLTYFQNEAQLEKSRLLSDRFSAERPKGSFSTLEIQRTEQGDSAMYLCASSKPRRREEGYEQYFGPGTRLTVT.

This clonotype has a count of ten or more. The rearrangement links TRBV7-2 to TRBJ2-7; 10 bases are shared with TRBD1. Losses at the gene ends were 5 bases for V and 6 bases for J; bases not matched to a gene: 13. This CDR3 is 16 amino acids long. Germline V CDR1 and CDR2: SGHTA, FQGNSA. CDR3 residues: CASSRRQGATTSEQYF. CDR3 coding DNA: TGTGCCAGCAGCCGTAGACAGGGGGCTACCACCAGCGAGCAGTACTTC. Full variable domain (missing parts from reference TRBV7-2 and TRBJ2-7): GAGVSQSPSNKVTEKGKDVELRCDPISGHTALYWYRQSLGQGLEFLIYFQGNSAPDKSGLPSDRFSAERTGGSVSTLTIQRTQQEDSAVYLCASSRRQGATTSEQYFGPGTRLTVT.

This clonotype was seen at least ten times. J is TRBJ1-6 and V is TRBV7-2; no clear D. Trimming took off 1 base at V and 5 bases at J, with 6 bases between the two ends. The germline V gene has CDR1 SGHTA and CDR2 FQGNSA. This CDR3 is 14 amino acids long. The CDR3 loop reads CASSLEGNNSPLHF. The CDR3 DNA follows: TGTGCCAGCAGCTTAGAAGGAAATAATTCACCCCTCCACTTT.

V gene TRBV4-1 combines with J gene TRBJ2-7, with D perhaps matching TRBD2 (5 bases). V was cut by 3 bases and J by 1 base, with 13 bases left in between. Germline V gene lookup returns CDR1 MGHRA and CDR2 YSYEKL. The CDR3 loop spans 15 amino acids. This CDR3 is CASSHAAEASYEQYF. Written as DNA, the CDR3 is TGCGCCAGCAGCCACGCGGCGGAGGCTTCCTACGAGCAGTACTTC.

This chain joins TRBV25-1 and TRBJ2-2; D may be TRBD1 or TRBD2 (5 bases each). In germline, CDR1 is MGHDK, CDR2 SYGVNS. The ends were cut back, 8 bases at V and 1 base at J, with 11 bases in the middle. This CDR3 has 14 amino acids. The CDR3 DNA sequence: TGTGCCAGCCTCGGGGCCATGAACACCGGGGAGCTGTTTTTT. Amino acid sequence: CASLGAMNTGELFF.

The table lists this clonotype with a few counts. The junction shows a germline mismatch at one end, possibly a read error. The chain combines TRBV9 with TRBJ1-1; no firm D call. The V gene's germline CDR1 is SGDLS and CDR2 YYNGEE. The CDR3 extends over 13 amino acids. DNA for the CDR3: TGCGCCAGCAGCCAAGGTTTCACCCAGCCGGCTTTCTTT. The encoded protein is CASSQGFTQPAFF.

The rearrangement joins TRBV7-6 to TRBJ2-7, with D hard to call. The V and J ends lost 6 bases and 5 bases respectively, with 17 bases between them. Germline V gene lookup returns CDR1 SGHVS and CDR2 FNYEAQ. This CDR3 contains 14 residues. The CDR3, as DNA: TGTGCCAGCAGTGCTTCCCCAGGTTTCGACGAGCAGTACTTC. Its translation is CASSASPGFDEQYF.

This clonotype was seen many times. The chain recombines TRBV15 with TRBJ1-2; 12 positions match TRBD1. The V segment lost 4 bases and the J segment 6 bases; nucleotides outside the gene matches: 9. The germline V gene has CDR1 LNHNV and CDR2 YYDKDF (reference sequence). CDR3 length: 16 amino acids. As DNA, the CDR3 is TGTGCCACCAGCATTACCGGGACAGGGGGCTCGGATGGCTACACCTTC. Its translation is CATSITGTGGSDGYTF.

In its sample, this clonotype was seen many times. The V gene is TRBV7-2, the J gene TRBJ1-5; D perhaps matches TRBD1 (5 bases). Germline CDR1 SGHTA, CDR2 FQGNSA. Trimming took 6 bases from V and 0 from J, leaving 15 bases between them. The CDR3 is 16 residues long. The CDR3 protein is CASRRRGPPSNQPQHF. As DNA, the CDR3 is TGTGCCAGCAGACGACGGGGCCCCCCTAGCAATCAGCCCCAGCATTTT. The full variable domain, in which reference TRBV7-2 and TRBJ1-5 provide the parts outside the CDR3, is GAGVSQSPSNKVTEKGKDVELRCDPISGHTALYWYRQSLGQGLEFLIYFQGNSAPDKSGLPSDRFSAERTGGSVSTLTIQRTQQEDSAVYLCASRRRGPPSNQPQHFGDGTRLSIL.

The chain carries TRBV5-8 and TRBJ1-2, with D maybe TRBD1 (6 bases). Germline V CDR1 and CDR2: SGHTS, YDEGEE. Trimming cost V 6 bases and J 10 bases, with 19 bases left between them. This CDR3 spans 13 amino acids. CDR3 DNA: TGTGCCAGCACCCTAACCCGGGACACCAACTACACCTTC. This codes for CASTLTRDTNYTF. The full variable domain, with the rest looked up from reference TRBV5-8 and TRBJ1-2, is EAGVTQSPTHLIKTRGQQATLRCSPISGHTSVYWYQQALGLGLQFLLWYDEGEERNRGNFPPRFSGRQFPNYSSELNVNALELEDSALYLCASTLTRDTNYTFGSGTRLTVV.

The rearrangement uses TRBV25-1 and TRBJ2-7, with 11 bases aligning to TRBD2. The CDR3 sequence is 14 residues long. Looked up from germline, CDR1 is MGHDK and CDR2 is SYGVNS. The trim removed 5 bases at V and 3 bases at J, leaving 3 bases unmatched. Written as DNA, the CDR3 is TGTGCCAGCAGTTTAGCGGGAGGGCACTACGAGCAGTACTTC. Translation: CASSLAGGHYEQYF.

As regards this clonotype: This may be a read error: a much more frequent sequence differs by one nucleotide. This sequence joins TRBV20-1 and TRBJ2-7; no clear D gene. Germline V gene sequence: CDR1 DFQATT, CDR2 SNEGSKA (reference sequence). Trimming stripped 1 base from V and 0 bases from J, with 10 bases between. CDR3 length: 14 residues. The CDR3 DNA reads as TGCAGTGCTAGAGCTCGCGACGACTCCTACGAGCAGTACTTC. Translated, it gives CSARARDDSYEQYF.

This chain's CDR3 is CASRPRRSYEQYF. CDR3 DNA sequence: TGTGCCAGCCGGCCCAGGCGATCCTACGAGCAGTACTTC. J is TRBJ2-7 and V is TRBV10-3; D not certain. The CDR3 has 13 amino acids. Germline V lookup: CDR1 ENHRY, CDR2 SYGVKD. V shed 10 bases and J shed 1 base, with 14 bases lying between them.

The rearrangement links TRBV6-6 to TRBJ1-6; no firm D call. Germline values: CDR1 MNHNY, CDR2 SVGAGI (reference sequence). The V end lost 0 bases, the J end lost 6 bases, and 3 bases lay between the germline ends. The length of the CDR3 is 13 residues. The CDR3 DNA reads as TGTGCCAGCAGTTACTCCCTTAATTCACCCCTCCACTTT. The encoded protein is CASSYSLNSPLHF.